A selection of T cell receptor beta chains follows, all from one sample in a study of cytomegalovirus exposure and HLA in healthy donors. Only in-frame clones appear in the TCRdb table, and some are missing; sequencing was by immunoSEQ multiplex PCR. The sample carries approximately 190,000 clones, roughly 84% recorded once. Sequencing was carried out using PBMCs. These receptors all stem from a woman aged 50 to 60 in good health and CMV-seropositive. Both conserved end residues are part of each CDR3. D genes are given only for firm matches. For some rows the clone size is stated as once, few or many, or as a class when expanded; others skip it.

v_call,d_call,clone_size,j_call,cdr3_nt,cdr3_aa
TRBV7-9,.,.,TRBJ2-5,TGTGCCAGCAGCTTGCGAGGAGAGACCCAGTACTTC,CASSLRGETQYF
TRBV15,.,.,TRBJ2-2,TGTGCCACCAGCAGAGATGGCCGGAACACCGGGGAGCTGTTTTTT,CATSRDGRNTGELFF
TRBV2,TRBD1,once,TRBJ2-5,TGTGCCAGCAGTCCCTCCCCCCACAAGGGGGCCGAGCACGGGCAGTACTTC,CASSPSPHKGAEHGQYF
TRBV9,TRBD1,.,TRBJ2-2,TGTGCCAGCAGCTCCCTGACAGGGGCGGGCGGGGAGCTGTTTTTT,CASSSLTGAGGELFF
TRBV7-2,TRBD2,few,TRBJ2-5,TGTGCCAGCAGCTTAGAGGGACTAGGGTGGGAAGAGACCCAGTACTTC,CASSLEGLGWEETQYF
TRBV21-1,.,.,TRBJ1-4,TGTGCCAGCAGGTCGCCCTACAGGGATCGTAATGAAAAACTGTTTTTT,CASRSPYRDRNEKLFF
TRBV10-1,.,.,TRBJ1-6,TGCGCCATTACCGGACAGAGCTCCTATAATTCACCCCTCCACTTT,CAITGQSSYNSPLHF
TRBV5-4,TRBD2,.,TRBJ2-3,TGTGCCAGCAGCCCTGGACTAGCGGGGGGGACAGATACGCAGTATTTT,CASSPGLAGGTDTQYF
TRBV4-1,.,.,TRBJ2-1,TGCGCCAGCAGCCAAGATGGACAGCCAAAAGCCTACAATGAGCAGTTCTTC,CASSQDGQPKAYNEQFF
TRBV5-6,TRBD1,.,TRBJ1-1,TGTGCCAGCAGCCGTCCTCTACTCCCAGGGGGGCACACTGAAGCTTTCTTT,CASSRPLLPGGHTEAFF
TRBV10-2,.,.,TRBJ1-5,TGCGCCAGCAGTGACGGGGTGGAAGGTCAGCCCCAGCATTTT,CASSDGVEGQPQHF
TRBV4-3,TRBD2,.,TRBJ2-5,TGCGCCAGCAGCCAAGATTGGCGGGGGGGCCAAGAGACCCAGTACTTC,CASSQDWRGGQETQYF
TRBV5-1,.,.,TRBJ2-5,TGCGCCAGCACCTTCGGGGGGCTTGGAGAGACCCAGTACTTC,CASTFGGLGETQYF
TRBV6-6,.,few,TRBJ1-2,TGTGCCAGCAGTGATGGAGGAATAGACTATGGCTACACCTTC,CASSDGGIDYGYTF
TRBV19,.,.,TRBJ1-3,TGTGCCAGTAGTCGGGGGGCGAATGGAAACACCATATATTTT,CASSRGANGNTIYF
TRBV28,TRBD1,.,TRBJ2-5,TGTGCCAGCAGTTCCTCTGTCAGGGGGCGCTCCTACCAAGAGACCCAGTACTTC,CASSSSVRGRSYQETQYF
TRBV7-2,TRBD1,.,TRBJ2-5,TGTGCCAGCAGCCGACAGGGTGGGGAGACCCAGTACTTC,CASSRQGGETQYF
TRBV7-9,.,.,TRBJ2-6,TGTGCCAGCAGTCCACTGGCGGGGGCGCACTCTGGGGCCAACGTCCTGACTTTC,CASSPLAGAHSGANVLTF
TRBV6-4,.,.,TRBJ2-7,TGTGCCAGCACGTACGAGCAGTACTTC,CASTYEQYF
TRBV19,.,once,TRBJ2-7,TGTGCCAGTAGTCCTCGCAGGGATTGGGAATCCTACGAGCAGTACTTC,CASSPRRDWESYEQYF